These 26 T cell receptor beta chains were all obtained from the same sample, sequenced in a study of T cell responses to AZD1222 COVID-19 vaccine. The assay was immunoSEQ multiplex PCR, and TCRdb's table has in-frame clones only and misses some. The repertoire includes around 120,000 clones, 70% to 90% of them detected once, and 7.5% to 9.5% sits in the top ten. Sequenced material: peripheral blood, taken on day 0 of AZD1222 vaccination. The receptor source for this set is an adult in good health.

The chain couples TRBV5-1 to TRBJ2-1; D gene ambiguous. Germline-derived CDR1 and CDR2 are SGHRS and YFSETQ. This CDR3 has 17 residues. Between the trimmed V and J ends, which lost 4 bases and 1 base, there was a span of 18 bases. For the CDR3, the DNA is TGCGCCAGCAGCGCCGCGACAAGCCCCATGTCCTACAATGAGCAGTTCTTC. This gives the protein CASSAATSPMSYNEQFF.

The chain joins TRBV18 to TRBJ2-2, with TRBD1 matching over 9 bases. The CDR3 is 14 residues long. After removal of 3 bases from V and 7 bases from J, the junction contained 3 bases not matched to a gene. Germline-derived CDR1 and CDR2 are KGHSH and LQKENI. CDR3: CASSPGQGDGELFF. CDR3 coding DNA: TGTGCCAGCTCACCGGGACAGGGCGACGGGGAGCTGTTTTTT.

The rearrangement joins TRBV9 to TRBJ2-1, with D maybe TRBD2 (6 bases). The V gene lost 4 bases and the J gene lost 8 bases, with 19 bases spanning the gap. Germline CDR1 SGDLS, CDR2 YYNGEE. The CDR3 covers 15 residues. This chain's CDR3 is CASSPWGEWAYEQFF. DNA for the CDR3: TGTGCCAGCAGCCCTTGGGGGGAGTGGGCCTATGAGCAGTTCTTC. The variable domain in full, with the rest retrieved from reference TRBV9 and TRBJ2-1, is DSGVTQTPKHLITATGQRVTLRCSPRSGDLSVYWYQQSLDQGLQFLIQYYNGEERAKGNILERFSAQQFPDLHSELNLSSLELGDSALYFCASSPWGEWAYEQFFGPGTRLTVL.

This clone appeared once. V and J are TRBV3-1 (or the pseudogene TRBV3-2) and TRBJ2-5, with 8 positions matching TRBD2. There are 14 residues in the CDR3. The V and J ends lost 0 bases and 8 bases, in that order; junction bases with no gene match: 5. Per germline, CDR1 LGHDT and CDR2 YNNKEL (reference sequence). CDR3 amino acids: CASSQERGGRTQYF. The CDR3 coding sequence is TGTGCCAGCAGCCAAGAACGGGGGGGTCGAACCCAGTACTTC.

Of note for this clone: A read error may produce the germline difference seen at one junction end. The chain is built from TRBV7-3 and TRBJ2-2; D might be TRBD2 (5 bases). Looked up from germline, CDR1 is SGHTA and CDR2 is FQGTGA. This CDR3 spans 14 amino acids. The CDR3 loop is CASSSLVWSGELFF. CDR3 nucleotides: TGTGCCAGCAGCTCCCTAGTATGGTCCGGGGAGCTGTTCTTT.

CDR3 DNA sequence: TGTGCCAGCAGCCAAGAGAAGTTCACTGAAGCTTTCTTT. As protein: CASSQEKFTEAFF. The gene calls are TRBV4-2 and TRBJ1-1; the D is unclear. In germline, CDR1 is LGHNA, CDR2 YNFKEQ. The length of the CDR3 is 13 residues. Trimming took 0 bases from V and 4 from J, leaving 6 bases between them.

The genes are TRBV30 and TRBJ1-2; D remains unclear. The CDR3 spans 10 residues. V gave up 5 bases and J gave up 4 bases, with 5 bases separating them. CDR1 and CDR2 (germline): GTSNPN, SVGIG (reference sequence). The CDR3 is CAWRPYGYTF. Here the CDR3 DNA reads TGTGCCTGGCGACCCTATGGCTACACCTTC. Filled out from reference TRBV30 and TRBJ1-2, the complete variable domain reads SQTIHQWPATLVQPVGSPLSLECTVEGTSNPNLYWYRQAAGRGLQLLFYSVGIGQISSEVPQNLSASRPQDRQFILSSKKLLLSDSGFYLCAWRPYGYTFGSGTRLTVV.

This clone came up once. The V call is TRBV7-9, the J call TRBJ2-5; D is uncertain. The CDR3 totals 14 residues. Looked up from germline, CDR1 is SEHNR and CDR2 is FQNEAQ (reference sequence). V lost 3 bases to trimming and J lost 4 bases, with 12 bases between them. The CDR3, as DNA: TGTGCCAGCAGCTTGGTCGGGCCTGGAGAGACCCAGTACTTC. Its protein is CASSLVGPGETQYF.

The chain combines TRBV27 with TRBJ2-5; 11 nucleotides match TRBD2. The length of the CDR3 is 14 residues. V dropped 6 bases and J dropped 5; count of bases not matched to a gene: 5. Germline loops: CDR1 MNHEY, CDR2 SMNVEV (reference sequence). CDR3 in DNA: TGTGCCAGCAGAGGACTAGCGGGTTGGGAGACCCAGTACTTC. Protein: CASRGLAGWETQYF.

The V gene is TRBV5-4, the J gene TRBJ2-1, with a weak D call TRBD2 (7 bases). Germline assignment: CDR1 SGHNT and CDR2 YYREEE (reference sequence). The CDR3 has 16 amino acids. V lost 0 bases to trimming and J lost 7 bases, with 17 bases between them. The CDR3 spells CASSLALRRGGNEQFF. DNA of the CDR3: TGTGCCAGCAGCTTGGCCTTGAGGAGGGGGGGGAATGAGCAGTTCTTC.

The chain has TRBV29-1 and TRBJ1-3; D call uncertain. Trimming pared 4 bases from V and 0 bases from J, leaving 10 bases between. The CDR3 totals 14 residues. Germline V gives CDR1 SQVTM, CDR2 ANQGSEA. CDR3: CSVGGFHSGNTIYF. Here the CDR3 DNA reads TGCAGCGTTGGCGGATTCCACTCTGGAAACACCATATATTTT. Based on the CDR3 plus reference TRBV29-1 and TRBJ1-3, the full variable domain is SAVISQKPSRDICQRGTSLTIQCQVDSQVTMMFWYRQQPGQSLTLIATANQGSEATYESGFVIDKFPISRPNLTFSTLTVSNMSPEDSSIYLCSVGGFHSGNTIYFGEGSWLTVV.

This chain connects TRBV2 to TRBJ1-6; D unresolved. The CDR3 runs 14 residues. Germline assignment: CDR1 SNHLY and CDR2 FYNNEI. Trimming shortened V by 1 base and J by 4 bases, and 5 bases separated the two germline ends. CDR3 bases: TGTGCCAGCAGTGAAGGGCAGTATAATTCACCCCTCCACTTT. Encoded protein: CASSEGQYNSPLHF.

The chain joins TRBV11-2 to TRBJ1-4; D unclear. The CDR3 covers 18 residues. In germline, CDR1 is SGHAT, CDR2 FQNNGV. Trimming took 5 bases from V and 8 from J, leaving 27 bases between them. The CDR3, as DNA: TGTGCCAGCAGCCCCAGTTCAGGTCCGACTGCTTTGTGGGAAAAACTGTTTTTT. This codes for CASSPSSGPTALWEKLFF.

The rearrangement joins TRBV6-5 to TRBJ1-2; D is possibly TRBD1 (6 bases). The CDR3 is made up of 15 amino acids. Looked up from germline, CDR1 is MNHEY and CDR2 is SVGAGI. Deletions cut 4 bases from V and 3 bases from J, with 15 bases between. The CDR3 sequence: CASSSRGGSDYGYTF. DNA for the CDR3: TGTGCCAGCAGTTCCAGAGGGGGTAGTGACTATGGCTACACCTTC.

V and J are TRBV6-5 and TRBJ1-2; perhaps TRBD1 as D (6 bases). With 6 bases removed from V and 8 bases from J, the gap between germline ends came to 22 bases. The CDR3 runs 15 residues. CDR1 and CDR2 from the germline V gene are MNHEY and SVGAGI. The CDR3, as DNA: TGTGCCAGCAGCCCGGGGATCGGGGGGCCGGGAGGCTACACCTTC. It translates to CASSPGIGGPGGYTF.

The chain employs TRBV12-3 or TRBV12-4 and TRBJ1-5; D is uncertain. The V end lost 3 bases, the J end lost 6 bases, and 9 bases lay between the germline ends. The length of the CDR3 is 13 residues. The CDR3 protein is CASSFFVGQPQHF. DNA of the CDR3: TGTGCCAGCAGTTTTTTCGTAGGTCAGCCCCAGCATTTT.

The chain carries TRBV6-6 and TRBJ2-1; 8 nucleotides match TRBD2. The length of the CDR3 is 13 residues. Germline lookup yields CDR1 MNHNY and CDR2 SVGAGI (reference sequence). The trim removed 6 bases at V and 5 bases at J, leaving 3 bases unmatched. CDR3: CASSPAGDNEQFF. CDR3 nucleotides: TGTGCCAGCAGCCCAGCGGGAGACAATGAGCAGTTCTTC.

This clone occurred once. This chain links TRBV6-5 with TRBJ1-3, with TRBD1 matching over 7 bases. The CDR3 loop spans 15 amino acids. Losses at the gene ends were 4 bases for V and 0 bases for J; bases not matched to a gene: 3. Germline lookup yields CDR1 MNHEY and CDR2 SVGAGI. CDR3 coding DNA: TGTGCCAGCAGTTCCGGGACAGCCTCTGGAAACACCATATATTTT. As protein: CASSSGTASGNTIYF.

The rearrangement joins TRBV7-3 to TRBJ2-5; a weak D match, TRBD1 (6 bases). Germline assignment: CDR1 SGHTA and CDR2 FQGTGA. The CDR3 extends over 14 amino acids. V was trimmed by 0 bases and J by 1 base, leaving 6 bases between them. The CDR3: CASSLTDSQETQYF. DNA of the CDR3: TGTGCCAGCAGCTTAACGGACAGCCAAGAGACCCAGTACTTC.

The genes are TRBV28 and TRBJ2-5, with TRBD2 as a possible D gene (6 bases). V shed 8 bases and J shed 5 bases, with 9 bases lying between them. Germline V lookup: CDR1 MDHEN, CDR2 SYDVKM. CDR3 length: 11 amino acids. The CDR3 DNA is TGTGCCAGCGGACTAACTGAGACCCAGTACTTC. Translating gives CASGLTETQYF.

This clone was picked up many times. The chain employs TRBV4-1 and TRBJ2-7, with a possible D match to TRBD1 (6 bases). The germline gives CDR1 MGHRA, CDR2 YSYEKL. Trimming removed 3 bases at V and 0 bases at J, with 12 bases between. This CDR3 contains 15 residues. The CDR3 sequence: CASSHLQGLSYEQYF. CDR3 DNA sequence: TGCGCCAGCAGCCACCTACAGGGTCTCTCCTACGAGCAGTACTTC.

The rearrangement uses TRBV27 and TRBJ1-5; 7 bases agree with TRBD1. Germline loops: CDR1 MNHEY, CDR2 SMNVEV (reference sequence). Trimming removed 4 bases from V and 1 base from J; junction bases left unmatched: 4. This CDR3 has 15 amino acids. CDR3 sequence reads: CASSWRQGSNQPQHF. CDR3 bases: TGTGCCAGCAGTTGGCGACAGGGCAGCAATCAGCCCCAGCATTTT.

The chain uses TRBV9 and TRBJ1-1, with TRBD1 matching over 7 bases. The CDR3 spans 14 residues. Germline CDR1 reads SGDLS; CDR2 reads YYNGEE. V gave up 2 bases and J gave up 4 bases; unmatched junction bases: 5. In DNA, the CDR3 is TGTGCCAGCAGCGTCAGAGGGGGCGTCACTGAAGCTTTCTTT. Translating gives CASSVRGGVTEAFF.

As concerns this clone: The germline gene is not matched at one end of the junction; a read error may be the cause. The chain links TRBV2 to TRBJ2-5; 7 bases agree with TRBD1. The CDR3 length is 14 residues. Germline-derived CDR1 and CDR2 are SNHLY and FYNNEI. The CDR3: CASSEETGEETQYF. The CDR3 DNA follows: TGTGCCAGCAGCGAAGAAACAGGGGAAGAGACCCAGTACTTC.

This clone was seen more than once but under ten times. The chain uses TRBV7-6 and TRBJ2-2; 12 positions agree with TRBD2. CDR3 length: 18 residues. Germline-derived CDR1 and CDR2 are SGHVS and FNYEAQ. J gave up 4 bases and V 4 bases, and 10 bases lay outside the gene matches. CDR3 bases: TGTGCCAGCAGCTCCTCCCTACTAGCGGGGGGTGCCACCGGGGAGCTGTTTTTT. Translating gives CASSSSLLAGGATGELFF.

J is TRBJ2-5 and V is TRBV6-5, with D perhaps assigned TRBD1 or TRBD2 (6 bases each). The CDR3 spans 13 residues. V dropped 6 bases and J dropped 5 bases, with 13 bases sitting between them. Germline V gene sequence: CDR1 MNHEY, CDR2 SVGAGI. The CDR3 nucleotides read TGTGCCAGCAGCCCCGGGGGCGTGGAGACCCAGTACTTC. Protein: CASSPGGVETQYF.